This T cell receptor (beta chain) was captured by sequencing in a study of identical twins. CDR1 and CDR2 (germline): GTSNPN, SVGIG (reference sequence). This CDR3 is 14 amino acids long. V was cut by 1 base and J by 5 bases, with 12 bases left in between. A universal primer binding site was introduced by template switching. The final cDNA contained unique molecular identifiers. One entry per CDR3 protein results from TCRdb running MiXCR on the 5' RACE reads. Seen here are more than 200,000 distinct CDR3 sequences, over 8% observed once, and the top ten hold around 5%. The chain recombines TRBV30 with TRBJ1-5, with unresolved D. Material: memory (CD45RO+) T cells sorted from blood. This TCR was sampled from a woman between 18 and 30 years old in good health. This CDR3 is CAWSANMMDQPQHF. In nucleotides, the CDR3 is TGTGCCTGGAGTGCTAACATGATGGATCAGCCCCAGCATTTT.